This T cell receptor (beta chain) was sequenced for a study of beta chain features in type 1 diabetes. Whole-study findings and limits: Junctions at VDJ sites from type 1 diabetes patients had fewer insertions and more deletions. Naive, central memory and regulatory TCRB repertoires appeared more similar among patients than healthy donors. The study left unresolved whether HLA type influences TCRB rearrangement.

This clone was counted between two and nine times. No antigen is known for it. Germline loops: CDR1 SNHLY, CDR2 FYNNEI. The CDR3 consists of 13 residues. Trimming removed 7 bases from V and 3 bases from J, with 13 bases in between. The entirety of the isolated RNA underwent reverse transcription, so expressed TCRB transcripts were sequenced. The table came from immunoSEQ multiplex PCR; TCRdb's copy has only in-frame clones and leaves some out. This table has under 250,000 clones, 13% to 15% appearing once. The chain combines TRBV2 with TRBJ2-7; D not certain. Sequencing was done on a sample of naive CD4+ T cells from blood. The TCR originated in a woman aged 40-49 years in good health. The CDR3 is CASNEKRGYEQYF. The CDR3 coding sequence is TGTGCCAGCAATGAGAAGCGCGGCTACGAGCAGTACTTC.